Presented here are 2 T cell receptor beta chains from one specimen sequenced in a study of blood T cell repertoires in COVID-19. The table came from immunoSEQ multiplex PCR; TCRdb's copy has only in-frame clones and leaves some out. The repertoire has some 64,000 clones, roughly 87% of them found once; the top ten carry 3.5%. The sequencing input was peripheral blood. These TCRs come from a man aged 50 or older with active COVID-19.

Only a few counts were recorded for this clone. This chain joins TRBV7-2 and TRBJ2-7; D gene unclear. The CDR3 loop spans 13 amino acids. Looked up from germline, CDR1 is SGHTA and CDR2 is FQGNSA. Trimming took off 4 bases at V and 5 bases at J, with 12 bases between the two ends. For the CDR3, the DNA is TGTGCCAGCAGCTCAGACCTCCGGGACGAGCAGTACTTC. Translating gives CASSSDLRDEQYF.

The chain recombines TRBV19 with TRBJ2-7, with TRBD1 identical over 7 bases. This CDR3 contains 16 residues. Germline V CDR1 and CDR2: LNHDA, SQIVND (reference sequence). After removal of 4 bases from V and 6 bases from J, the junction contained 15 bases not matched to a gene. CDR3 DNA sequence: TGTGCCAGTAGTACGAACAGGGGCCCATCCCGGGGCGAGCAGTACTTC. Its translation: CASSTNRGPSRGEQYF.